The 22 T cell receptor beta chains below were found in one sample sequenced in a study of cytomegalovirus exposure and HLA in healthy donors. Repertoires were generated with immunoSEQ multiplex PCR, while TCRdb's copy carries only in-frame clones and drops some. Of roughly 130,000 clones listed, roughly 86% are singletons. Sequences were obtained from PBMCs. All receptors derive from a man aged 25-45 years in good health and CMV-seronegative.

This clone was detected a few times. The chain couples TRBV7-2 to TRBJ1-6; D is perhaps TRBD1 (6 bases). Trimming stripped 2 bases from V and 5 bases from J, with 10 bases between. This CDR3 has 15 residues. Per germline, CDR1 SGHTA and CDR2 FQGNSA. The CDR3 here is CASSLRGSDNSPLHF. The CDR3 bases are TGTGCCAGCAGCTTAAGGGGGTCGGATAATTCACCCCTCCACTTT.

V usage is TRBV6-1 and J usage is TRBJ2-5; 8 nucleotides match TRBD2. CDR1 is MNHNS, CDR2 SASEGT, per germline. V shed 0 bases, J shed 2 bases, and the junction held 2 bases outside the gene matches. This CDR3 spans 15 amino acids. The chain's CDR3 is CASSEAGLDQETQYF. CDR3 nucleotides: TGTGCCAGCAGTGAAGCGGGACTAGATCAAGAGACCCAGTACTTC.

V is TRBV9 and J is TRBJ1-6, with D uncertain. CDR1 and CDR2 (germline): SGDLS, YYNGEE. The V and J ends lost 0 bases and 14 bases respectively, with 21 bases between them. The CDR3 runs 16 residues. The CDR3 sequence: CASSVEPIGSVESLHF. The CDR3, as DNA: TGTGCCAGCAGCGTAGAGCCGATCGGGTCAGTAGAATCCCTCCACTTT.

The chain combines TRBV10-3 with TRBJ2-7; 8 bases line up with TRBD2. Germline loops: CDR1 ENHRY, CDR2 SYGVKD. CDR3 length: 14 residues. With 2 bases clipped from V and 0 bases from J, the junction kept 0 bases outside the gene matches. The CDR3 nucleotides are TGTGCCATCAGTGAGGGGACTAGCTCCTACGAGCAGTACTTC. Translation gives CAISEGTSSYEQYF.

The chain has TRBV19 and TRBJ2-3, with 11 bases identical to TRBD1. Germline values: CDR1 LNHDA, CDR2 SQIVND (reference sequence). Trimming took 3 bases from V and 4 from J; bases not matched to a gene: 3. This CDR3 region has 15 residues. The CDR3: CASSIRDRGADTQYF. The CDR3, as DNA: TGTGCCAGTAGTATCCGGGACAGGGGGGCAGATACGCAGTATTTT.

In its sample, this clone was seen once. V and J are TRBV4-2 and TRBJ2-1; TRBD2 aligns across 12 bases. CDR1 and CDR2 (germline): LGHNA, YNFKEQ. Trimming took 2 bases from V and 9 from J; bases not matched to a gene: 8. The CDR3 contains 16 residues. CDR3 sequence (DNA): TGTGCCAGCAGCCAACCTCTAGCGGGGGGGCCTGTTGAGCAGTTCTTC. Translation: CASSQPLAGGPVEQFF.

This chain's CDR3 is CTSSQATGTTSTDTQYF. CDR3 coding DNA: TGCACCAGCAGCCAGGCTACGGGAACTACCTCCACAGATACGCAGTATTTT. This rearrangement joins TRBV1 to TRBJ2-3; the table's D call, TRBD2, was not checked against the DNA. TRBV1 is termed a pseudogene. The CDR3 has 17 residues.

The rearrangement joins TRBV7-9 to TRBJ2-3; TRBD2 is a possible D gene (6 bases). Trimming removed 5 bases from V and 6 bases from J, with 21 bases in between. CDR3 size: 16 residues. Germline CDR1 and CDR2: SEHNR and FQNEAQ (reference sequence). The CDR3 sequence: CASSQTGTLNGDTQYF. Written as DNA, the CDR3 is TGTGCCAGCAGCCAAACCGGGACTCTCAATGGGGATACGCAGTATTTT.

This sequence joins TRBV6-5 and TRBJ1-5; TRBD1 matches at 9 bases. The germline gives CDR1 MNHEY, CDR2 SVGAGI. With V trimmed by 5 bases and J by 4 bases, 6 bases remained unmatched. This CDR3 comprises 15 residues. CDR3 region: CASSVRDRVNQPQHF. CDR3 nucleotides: TGTGCCAGCAGTGTCCGGGACAGGGTGAATCAGCCCCAGCATTTT.

This clone showed up many times. The chain couples TRBV27 to TRBJ2-5, with 14 bases that match TRBD2. The germline V gene encodes CDR1 MNHEY and CDR2 SMNVEV (reference sequence). CDR3 length: 14 residues. Germline trimming cut 6 bases from V and 4 bases from J; bases unmatched to any gene: 1. CDR3 nucleotide sequence: TGTGCCAGCAGGACTAGCGGGGGGGCAGAGACCCAGTACTTC. Its translation is CASRTSGGAETQYF.

The chain recombines TRBV19 with TRBJ1-2; 8 nucleotides match TRBD1. The CDR3 has 14 residues. V was pared by 5 bases and J by 4 bases, with 6 bases of the junction left unmatched. CDR1 and CDR2 (germline): LNHDA, SQIVND (reference sequence). The CDR3 nucleotides read TGTGCCAGTAGTGTTCAGGGGGCGGGCTATGGCTACACCTTC. It codes for CASSVQGAGYGYTF.

The chain combines TRBV18 with TRBJ1-2; possible D gene TRBD1, 5 bases. The CDR3 runs to 14 residues. Germline V lookup: CDR1 KGHSH, CDR2 LQKENI. The germline V and J ends were trimmed by 3 bases and 4 bases, with 12 bases remaining between them. The CDR3 sequence: CASSPGGVGYGYTF. The CDR3 bases are TGTGCCAGCTCACCCGGAGGGGTTGGCTATGGCTACACCTTC.

The chain couples TRBV28 to TRBJ1-1; D uncertain. The germline CDR1 and CDR2 sequences are MDHEN and SYDVKM. V was pared by 6 bases and J by 5 bases, with 13 bases between. CDR3 length equals 13 residues. In nucleotides, the CDR3 is TGTGCCAGCAGCCGTGAGGGTAAAACTGAAGCTTTCTTT. This codes for CASSREGKTEAFF.

The V gene is TRBV7-9, the J gene TRBJ2-7; 13 bases map to TRBD2. This CDR3 has 15 amino acids. Germline CDR1 and CDR2: SEHNR and FQNEAQ (reference sequence). The ends lost 4 bases at V and 1 base at J; junction bases unmatched: 1. The CDR3 region is CASSWTSGGSYEQYF. The DNA of the CDR3 is TGTGCCAGCAGCTGGACTAGCGGGGGTTCCTACGAGCAGTACTTC.

This CDR3 is CASSLSGTDYGYTF. The CDR3 DNA reads as TGTGCCAGCAGTTTGTCCGGGACAGACTATGGCTACACCTTC. This sequence joins TRBV27 and TRBJ1-2, with 7 bases lining up with TRBD1. Per germline, CDR1 MNHEY and CDR2 SMNVEV (reference sequence). J lost 3 bases, V lost 3 bases, and 4 bases had no gene match. The length of the CDR3 is 14 residues.

The V gene is TRBV7-6, the J gene TRBJ1-1; 7 nucleotides align to TRBD1. The length of the CDR3 is 16 residues. Germline-derived CDR1 and CDR2 are SGHVS and FNYEAQ. After removal of 4 bases from V and 2 bases from J, the junction contained 10 bases not matched to a gene. CDR3 DNA: TGTGCCAGCAGCTCCTCATGGGGGACAGACAACACTGAAGCTTTCTTT. This codes for CASSSSWGTDNTEAFF.

This chain links TRBV19 with TRBJ2-3; 7 nucleotides line up with TRBD1. V shed 6 bases, J shed 6 bases, and the junction held 9 bases outside the gene matches. The CDR3 extends over 14 amino acids. Germline CDR1 reads LNHDA; CDR2 reads SQIVND (reference sequence). CDR3 in amino acids: CASSRQTGLDTQYF. Here the CDR3 DNA reads TGTGCCAGTAGCCGTCAGACAGGGTTGGATACGCAGTATTTT.

This rearrangement joins TRBV7-8 to TRBJ1-4; TRBD1 might be the D (6 bases). Trimming shortened V by 5 bases and J by 6 bases, and 19 bases separated the two germline ends. The CDR3 loop spans 16 amino acids. Germline CDR1 and CDR2: SGHVS and FQNEAQ. CDR3 residues: CASSPSQGRADEKLFF. The CDR3, as DNA: TGTGCCAGCAGCCCCAGTCAGGGGAGGGCGGATGAAAAACTGTTTTTT.

V usage is TRBV9 and J usage is TRBJ1-3, with a possible D match to TRBD1 (5 bases). The CDR3 sequence is 14 residues long. Trimming removed 3 bases at V and 6 bases at J, with 13 bases between. The germline CDR1 and CDR2 sequences are SGDLS and YYNGEE. The CDR3, as DNA: TGTGCCAGCAGCGACGGCAGGGATTTAAACACCATATATTTT. Protein sequence: CASSDGRDLNTIYF.

V and J are TRBV19 and TRBJ1-5, with 7 nucleotides matching TRBD1. Germline loops: CDR1 LNHDA, CDR2 SQIVND (reference sequence). V was pared by 3 bases and J by 1 base, with 6 bases of the junction left unmatched. The CDR3 covers 16 residues. CDR3 amino acids: CASSIRQGVSNQPQHF. The CDR3 DNA follows: TGTGCCAGTAGTATTCGACAGGGAGTAAGCAATCAGCCCCAGCATTTT. Supplemented by reference TRBV19 and TRBJ1-5, the full variable domain reads DGGITQSPKYLFRKEGQNVTLSCEQNLNHDAMYWYRQDPGQGLRLIYYSQIVNDFQKGDIAEGYSVSREKKESFPLTVTSAQKNPTAFYLCASSIRQGVSNQPQHFGDGTRLSIL.

CDR3 residues: CASKRTSSGNTIYF. The CDR3 bases are TGTGCCAGTAAGCGGACGAGCTCTGGAAACACCATATATTTT. This chain links TRBV19 with TRBJ1-3; D is undetermined. The CDR3 is 14 residues long. Trimming took off 7 bases at V and 0 bases at J, with 10 bases between the two ends. The germline gives CDR1 LNHDA, CDR2 SQIVND (reference sequence).

This clone was recorded once. This may stem from a read error, because a much larger clone lies one nucleotide away. The rearrangement uses TRBV2 and TRBJ2-2, with D possibly matching TRBD1 (5 bases). V was cut by 2 bases and J by 4 bases, with 5 bases left in between. Germline V gene sequence: CDR1 SNHLY, CDR2 FYNNEI. This CDR3 has 13 residues. This chain's CDR3 is CASSERGTGELFF. CDR3 coding DNA: TGTGCCAGCAGTGAAAGGGGCACCGGGGAGCTGTTTTTT.